This TCR beta chain was identified in a study of cytomegalovirus exposure and HLA in healthy donors. Study details: Earlier, 100 million to 130 million unique TCR beta sequences were recovered from around 180 million T cells by an analysis. Whole-study results and caveats: Common viral pathogens seemed, in a later analysis, to connect with several of the most significant clusters. Cytomegalovirus association was listed for approximately 150 TCR beta chains.

Healthy bone marrow donors made up the cohort. Both 60 Vbeta primers and 13 Jbeta primers went into the PCR. The method was immunoSEQ multiplex PCR; TCRdb's version includes in-frame clones alone and lacks a portion of them. The data show 70,000 to 90,000 clones, more than 70% seen once. Comment on this clone: Its antigen is unknown.

Trimming at V came to 6 bases and at J to 4 bases, leaving 9 bases not matched to a gene. The V gene's germline CDR1 is SGHNT and CDR2 YYREEE (reference sequence). The CDR3 is 16 amino acids. The gene calls are TRBV5-4 and TRBJ1-6; 8 bases agree with TRBD1. The sequence was obtained from a middle-aged man in good health and CMV-seronegative. Sequencing was carried out using PBMCs. The CDR3 is CASTRRGQEYNSPLHF. The CDR3 region has the DNA TGTGCCAGCACCCGCAGGGGACAGGAGTATAATTCACCCCTCCACTTT.